The subject of this entry is one T cell receptor beta chain. The antigen it recognizes is unknown. No clone much larger than this one lies a single base away; base qualities are absent. The cohort comprised approximately 700 healthy bone marrow donors. At the time of sampling, every cohort member was nominally healthy, though immune exposures that went unrecorded were likely present. The donor tested CMV seronegative and was one of the 352 seronegative cohort members. Each donor provided a peripheral blood sample, and peripheral blood mononuclear cells were used for TCR beta sequencing. The Qiagen DNeasy Blood Extraction Kit was used to extract genomic DNA from the blood cell samples. This sample was included in a study of cytomegalovirus exposure and HLA in healthy donors (dated by TCRdb to about 2017). In the study overall: In an earlier analysis of 587 of the donors, 276 Gb of sequence data and just under 120 million unique TCR beta sequences from roughly 180 million T cells were reported. Roughly 300 gigabases of sequencing data and 70 million to 100 million unique TCR sequences made up an early release that covered 500 to 650 HLA-typed donors. The genetic ancestry cluster associated with self-reported Caucasian donors included around four fifths of the 350 to 500 genotyped donors. The aim of the study was to test whether cataloging public T cell receptors could identify signatures of past pathogen exposure. The study profiled the T cell repertoires of about 640 subjects by immunosequencing and related them to cytomegalovirus serostatus. Along with the approximately 650-subject first cohort, a separate validation cohort of approximately 110 different subjects was used. To predict cytomegalovirus infection status, the study brought together high-throughput TCR immunosequencing, statistical association of individual TCRs with disease status, and machine learning. To study patterns of TCR occurrence, a later analysis re-analyzed previously published TCR beta repertoires from under 750 donors and added high-resolution HLA genotyping. Rather than using new phenotypic data, the later analysis identified candidate immune exposures from TCR beta sequences and from how often those sequences occurred across donors. An earlier analysis of 587 of the donors used high-throughput TCR beta sequencing to judge whether each TCR beta V gene segment behaved as functional or pseudogenic. Donor age, sex, ethnicity and CMV serostatus were compiled together with the repertoire data. A later genetic analysis used genome-wide SNP genotypes for about 55% of the 666 donors, treating that subset as a discovery cohort. All discovery cohort repertoires had been generated on a single sequencing platform. Both class I and class II loci were covered by HLA typing, at four-digit resolution. Typing coverage varied by locus: roughly 620-640 donors for A, B, C, DRB1 and DQB1; under 550 for DQA1; 606 for DPA1; fewer than 480 for DPB1. Four or five DR-DQ haplotypes were handled as single units for association and clustering because linkage in the cohort was strong. Across roughly 420 genotyped donors of the cohort, an average of about 250,000 unique TCR beta nucleotide sequences per donor were sequenced, and roughly a sixth of those sequences were non-productive. What the authors observed across the whole study: Only TCR beta chains were sequenced in this cohort, and the absence of alpha or paired-chain data limited detectable features. Because HLA typing was missing for some donors at each locus, association tests included only the typed subset. An earlier analysis of around 600 of the donors showed that most TCR beta V segments appeared in productive rearrangements either about 87% or about 30% of the time, which broadly matched IMGT annotations. In a later analysis, HLA-associated TCR beta chains showed more clonal expansion and lower generation probabilities than non-associated chains that were equally common. A further reported finding was that TCR beta sequences accurately predicted the HLA-A and HLA-B alleles for most subjects in the first cohort. According to a later genetic analysis, donors in an Asian-associated ancestry cluster had fewer N-insertions in productive TCRs than the approximately 630-donor mean. Immune exposure information for the cohort was limited to CMV serostatus. Roughly uniform sequencing depth across donors was assumed in presence/absence analyses, although this assumption may not hold. An association between a missense DCLRE1C variant and V-gene and J-gene trimming of TCR beta chains was found in a later genetic analysis and replicated in an independent cohort. Because counts were too low, about 18 rarely observed V segments, including chromosome 9 orphons, were excluded from the earlier analysis of under 650 of the donors. The 87-base-pair reads could not distinguish some IMGT-functional V segments, including TRBV6-2 and TRBV6-3, so those segments were excluded. The study listed 164 TCR beta chains as associated with cytomegalovirus. In both the original and validation cohorts, the classifier was reported to diagnose cytomegalovirus status with high specificity and sensitivity. According to a later analysis, parvovirus B19, influenza, CMV and Epstein-Barr virus appeared linked to several top co-occurrence clusters. When HLA alleles, especially DR and DQ, strongly co-occurred, TCR associations were difficult to assign to individual alleles. Correlated functional status among segregating V segments might be attributable to linkage disequilibrium, but an unknown experimental factor could not be ruled out. A cluster of highly shared sequence variants was judged likely to be a technical artifact of the sequencing pipeline. The authors suggested that the approach could potentially be extended to other disease states and immunological phenotypes. Three of the identified cytomegalovirus-associated TCR beta chains were confirmed in vitro to be specific for cytomegalovirus antigens. A later analysis associated 17,000 or so TCR beta sequences with specific HLA alleles at a false discovery rate of 0.05. Most CMV-associated TCR beta chains appeared to be HLA-restricted in a later analysis, and the HLA associations seemed to be driven largely by CMV exposure. A later analysis found that TCR association rates varied across HLA loci, with DRB1 alleles showing the most associated TCRs and HLA-C alleles the fewest. Across donors, most TCR sequences were observed very rarely, whereas some public TCRs were present in many individuals.

The library was prepared using the immunoSEQ multiplex PCR assay. For the multiplex PCR, a mixture combining 60 forward primers for TCR Vbeta segments and 13 reverse primers for TCR Jbeta segments was used. The CDR3 region of rearranged TCR beta genes was amplified from genomic DNA by a multiplex PCR assay. The amplified TCR beta libraries were sequenced on the Illumina HiSeq System as 87-base-pair reads. On the study's bioinformatics: A later analysis tallied roughly 80 million unique TCR beta chains across the 640 or so repertoires, and approximately 11 million of those chains were shared by two or more donors. A nearest-neighbor algorithm error-corrected the raw reads and collapsed the reads into unique sequences, merging closely related sequences to remove PCR and sequencing errors. To assign V, D and J gene segments, CDR3 sequences were aligned to IMGT reference sequences. For a sequence to be retained, a match of at least six nucleotides to both a V gene segment and a J gene segment was required. Rearrangements were called productive when the CDR3 lacked stop codons and stayed in frame with V and J; all others were non-productive. CDR3 was defined by IMGT convention, running from the second conserved V-encoded cysteine to the conserved J-encoded phenylalanine. Sequences without an unambiguous match to a single V gene segment were excluded from the earlier analysis of approximately 600 of the donors. An earlier analysis of about 590 of the donors classified V segments as functional when productive rearrangements were above 56.7% and as segregating when the standard deviation between donors was above 5%. To diagnose cytomegalovirus status from the catalog of TCR beta chain sequences, a statistical classification framework was built. In a later analysis, TCR nucleotide sequences were compared against IMGT/GENE-DB human TR gene sequences so that V and J genes could be assigned. In a later analysis, CDR3 sequences and most-parsimonious VDJ recombination scenarios were assigned using the TCRdist pipeline. In a later analysis, each TCR beta chain was defined by its CDR3 amino acid sequence together with its V-gene family, and reads without a unique V-gene family were excluded. In a later analysis, several hundred highly shared, low-generation-probability nucleotide sequences were removed to address suspected cross-contamination and a sequencing artifact. In a later analysis, a clonal expansion index was calculated for each public chain from normalized within-repertoire ranks of inferred template counts. In a later analysis, generation probabilities were computed with a VDJ recombination model fitted to out-of-frame rearrangements, and the resulting probabilities were checked against IGoR. Hypergeometric tests were used in a later analysis to score TCR-TCR, TCR-HLA and TCR-CMV co-occurrence, with a repertoire-size bias correction applied to the TCR pairs. A later analysis estimated false discovery rates by permuting HLA or CMV assignments 20 times. In a later analysis, co-occurring TCRs were grouped with DBSCAN, and TCRdist sequence similarity was added when clustering was performed within HLA-allele-positive subsets. Co-occurrence clustering excluded repertoires with fewer than 30,000 or more than 120,000 public chains, plus five with anomalous nucleotide sharing. TCRdb obtained this table from immuneACCESS and retained in-frame rearrangements with V and J assigned. These tables miss some clones; where compared with another copy, unresolved V genes account for less than half of the shortfall, and the remainder is unexplained. Clone size and V and J calls were adopted from that table, with D and trimming inferred from the DNA. In all, the sample holds about 57,000 clones, and around 80% of those were seen once. The ten most abundant clones make up 5.5% to 7% of the sample.

Via the germline V gene (reference sequence), CDR1 is SGHKS and CDR2 YYEKEE. The CDR3 spans 14 residues, from the cysteine through the phenylalanine. Here the CDR3 DNA is all that survives: 42 bases in frame from base 1. V is cut back by 4 bases and J by 7 bases, with 10 bases in the junction unmatched. Sequences were obtained from PBMCs. The chain uses TRBV5-5 and TRBJ2-7; TRBD1 lines up with 8 middle nucleotides. This clonotype originated in a male donor in good health and CMV-seronegative. The nucleotide sequence is given as TGTGCCAGCAGCGGGGCCCAGGGGGCGAAAGAGCAGTACTTC. Its amino acids are CASSGAQGAKEQYF.